Below are 10 T cell receptor beta chains sequenced from a single sample in a study of OX40 agonist ivuxolimab in advanced cancers. Using immunoSEQ multiplex PCR, the repertoire was profiled, and TCRdb retains in-frame clones only, with some absent. The sample has around 26,000 clones; 75% to 90% are singletons. The input for sequencing was CD4+ or CD8+ T cells sorted from blood, taken in a trial of the OX40 agonist ivuxolimab. These receptors were obtained from an adult with an advanced solid tumor such as melanoma, head and neck, liver or kidney cancer.

This chain uses TRBV2 with TRBJ2-7; perhaps TRBD1 as D (6 bases). V gave up 4 bases and J gave up 4 bases, with 14 bases separating them. CDR3 length: 14 amino acids. Germline V gene data show CDR1 as SNHLY and CDR2 as FYNNEI. CDR3 amino acids: CASSAGHGGYEQYF. The CDR3 bases are TGTGCCAGCAGTGCGGGACACGGAGGTTACGAGCAGTACTTC.

The chain has TRBV6-5 and TRBJ2-2; 9 bases align to TRBD2. Germline CDR1 reads MNHEY; CDR2 reads SVGAGI. This CDR3 has 14 residues. The trim removed 7 bases at V and 4 bases at J, leaving 4 bases unmatched. The CDR3 region is CASNLLAGTGELFF. CDR3 DNA sequence: TGTGCCAGCAATTTACTAGCGGGCACCGGGGAGCTGTTTTTT.

CDR3 in DNA: TGTGCCACCGATCCATCGGGGGGCGGTGAGCAGTTCTTC. It encodes CATDPSGGGEQFF. The chain has TRBV15 and TRBJ2-1, with a weak D call TRBD2 (7 bases). Germline CDR1 is LNHNV and CDR2 is YYDKDF (reference sequence). The length of the CDR3 is 13 residues. V gave up 8 bases and J gave up 9 bases, with 17 bases separating them.

This sequence joins TRBV7-6 and TRBJ1-2; 8 bases map to TRBD1. Germline-derived CDR1 and CDR2 are SGHVS and FNYEAQ. The CDR3 length is 12 residues. With V trimmed by 5 bases and J by 8 bases, 4 bases remained unmatched. CDR3 coding DNA: TGTGCCAGCAGCCAGACAGGGGTCGGCTACACCTTC. This sequence encodes CASSQTGVGYTF.

The table lists this clone with a few counts. The V call is TRBV4-3, the J call TRBJ1-1; D is unclear. Germline CDR1 and CDR2: LGHNA and YSLEER. The CDR3 runs 13 residues. The germline V and J ends were trimmed by 2 bases and 7 bases, with 11 bases remaining between them. CDR3 nucleotides: TGCGCCAGCAGCCAAACAAGAGGGATTGAAGCTTTCTTT. Residues: CASSQTRGIEAFF.

J is TRBJ2-5 and V is TRBV7-6; D is uncertain. This CDR3 comprises 14 residues. V was pared by 5 bases and J by 3 bases, with 13 bases between. Per germline, CDR1 SGHVS and CDR2 FNYEAQ. The CDR3 bases are TGTGCCAGCAGCACCCGATACGGTGAAGAGACCCAGTACTTC. Encoded protein: CASSTRYGEETQYF.

J is TRBJ2-5 and V is TRBV7-2; D is undetermined. TRBJ2-7 matches the DNA end more closely, so the J call is doubtful. The germline V gene encodes CDR1 SGHTA and CDR2 FQGNSA. The CDR3 runs to 11 residues. The CDR3 spells CASSSFYEQYF. The CDR3 region has the DNA TGTGCCAGCAGCTCCTTCTACGAGCAGTACTTC.

The chain employs TRBV19 and TRBJ2-7; 7 bases map to TRBD1. The CDR3 is 14 residues long. Germline trimming cut 3 bases from V and 0 bases from J; bases unmatched to any gene: 2. Germline assignment: CDR1 LNHDA and CDR2 SQIVND (reference sequence). Here the CDR3 DNA reads TGTGCCAGTAGTATGGGGGACAGCTCCTACGAGCAGTACTTC. As protein: CASSMGDSSYEQYF.

The chain combines TRBV14 with TRBJ2-5, with D maybe TRBD2 (5 bases). This CDR3 contains 13 residues. Trimming removed 2 bases at V and 3 bases at J, with 7 bases between. CDR1 and CDR2 (germline): SGHDN, FVKESK. CDR3 DNA: TGTGCCAGCAGCCAATGGGGAGAAGAGACCCAGTACTTC. It codes for CASSQWGEETQYF.

The J gene is TRBJ2-1, the V gene TRBV19, with D unresolved. The CDR3 contains 13 residues. Looked up from germline, CDR1 is LNHDA and CDR2 is SQIVND (reference sequence). Trimming removed 2 bases from V and 9 bases from J, with 11 bases in between. Here the CDR3 reads CASSIQEMTEQFF. CDR3 DNA: TGTGCCAGTAGTATACAAGAGATGACTGAGCAGTTCTTC.